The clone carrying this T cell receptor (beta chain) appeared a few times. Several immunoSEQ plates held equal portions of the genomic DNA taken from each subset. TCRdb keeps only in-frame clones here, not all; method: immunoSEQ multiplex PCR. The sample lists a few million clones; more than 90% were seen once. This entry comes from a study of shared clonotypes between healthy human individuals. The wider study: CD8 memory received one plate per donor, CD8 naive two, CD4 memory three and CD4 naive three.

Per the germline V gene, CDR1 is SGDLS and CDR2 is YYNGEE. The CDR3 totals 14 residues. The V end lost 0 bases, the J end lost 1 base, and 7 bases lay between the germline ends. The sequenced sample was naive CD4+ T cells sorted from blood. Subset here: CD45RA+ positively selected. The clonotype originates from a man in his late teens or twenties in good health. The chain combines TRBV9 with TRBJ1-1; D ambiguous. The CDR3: CASSVAPGNTEAFF. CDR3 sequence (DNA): TGTGCCAGCAGCGTAGCGCCAGGGAACACTGAAGCTTTCTTT. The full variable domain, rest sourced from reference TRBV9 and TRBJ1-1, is DSGVTQTPKHLITATGQRVTLRCSPRSGDLSVYWYQQSLDQGLQFLIQYYNGEERAKGNILERFSAQQFPDLHSELNLSSLELGDSALYFCASSVAPGNTEAFFGQGTRLTVV.